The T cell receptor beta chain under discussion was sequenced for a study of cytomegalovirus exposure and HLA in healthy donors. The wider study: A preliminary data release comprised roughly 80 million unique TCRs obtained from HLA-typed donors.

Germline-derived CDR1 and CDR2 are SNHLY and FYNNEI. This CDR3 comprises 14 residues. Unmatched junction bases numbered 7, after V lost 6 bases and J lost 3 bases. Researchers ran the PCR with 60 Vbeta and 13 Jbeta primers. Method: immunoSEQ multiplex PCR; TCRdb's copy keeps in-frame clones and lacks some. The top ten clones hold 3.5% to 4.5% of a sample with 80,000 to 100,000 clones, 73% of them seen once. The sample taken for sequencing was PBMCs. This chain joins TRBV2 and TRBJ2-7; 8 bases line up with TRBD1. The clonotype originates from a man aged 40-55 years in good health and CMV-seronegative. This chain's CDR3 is CASRPPGQDYEQYF. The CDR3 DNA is TGTGCCAGCAGGCCCCCGGGACAGGACTACGAGCAGTACTTC.